This TCR beta chain was captured by sequencing in a study of response to subunit inactivated influenza vaccine. The V gene end was trimmed by 2 bases and the J gene end by 2 bases; junction bases not matched to a gene: 6. From germline, CDR1 is SGHVS and CDR2 FNYEAQ. The CDR3 has 16 residues. Remarks on this clonotype: Its antigen is still unknown.

TCRdb analysed the RT-PCR reads with MiXCR anew, one entry per CDR3 protein. The sample holds 530,000 or so distinct CDR3 sequences; about 25% are singletons and the top ten take approximately 2%. Study-level results: Authors proposed each seasonal influenza vaccination draws in few new T cells.

Sequenced material: CD4+ T cells sorted from PBMCs, taken 5 days after vaccination. V and J are TRBV7-6 and TRBJ2-7; 10 bases fit TRBD2. This TCR derives from a man aged 50 to 60 who received an inactivated influenza vaccine. The CDR3 DNA reads TGTGCCAGCAGCTTAACCCGGACTAGCGGCGCCTACGAGCAGTACTTC. It translates to CASSLTRTSGAYEQYF.